This TCR beta chain was retrieved from a study of CD8+ T cells in alopecia areata (dated by TCRdb to the late 2010s). About the full investigation: The treated patients, all with moderate-to-severe alopecia areata, were enrolled in an open-label pilot trial of oral tofacitinib given at 5 to 10 mg twice daily. immunoSEQ multiplex PCR using 35 Vbeta forward primers and 13 Jbeta reverse primers was used to amplify TCRbeta CDR3 regions. RNA was obtained with the PAXgene miRNA kit for fixed scalp, the miRNeasy kit for PBMCs, and the RNeasy kit for mouse skin. Human TCRbeta sequencing covered scalp tissue and sorted CD4+ and CD8+ peripheral blood T cells from patchy and totalis/universalis alopecia areata patients and healthy controls. Patients stayed on tofacitinib for 6 to 18 months and then had 6 months of follow-up off drug so that delayed response and recurrence could be assessed. Patients on tofacitinib were biopsied at baseline and after 4 and 24 weeks of treatment, and several of the patients also had a later scalp biopsy. Scalp clonality was compared among normal scalp (n=4), patchy alopecia areata scalp (n=8), and alopecia totalis/universalis scalp (n=8). In both human patients and the C3H/HeJ mouse model, the study applied high-throughput TCRbeta sequencing to look at T cell clonal expansion in alopecia areata. Study-wide conclusions, independent of this receptor: Higher clonality and more expanded CD8+ clones were observed in lesional scalp than in normal scalp, particularly in alopecia totalis/universalis, a finding suggestive of antigenic drive. Shared TCR sequences between patients were less evident than in mice, which may be partly attributable to HLA diversity in the patient population. Unlike mouse skin, where gammadelta T cells dominate, normal human skin contains resident alphabeta T cells that get sequenced too, which complicates analysis of the scalp TCR repertoire.

The method behind the library was the immunoSEQ multiplex PCR assay. For TCR sequencing, RNA was extracted from every sample and reverse transcribed into cDNA to serve as template. First-strand cDNA was synthesized using SuperScript III with a 2:1 mix of oligo-dT and random hexamers. A synthetic immune receptor repertoire was used to gauge amplification bias, and whatever bias remained was removed computationally. On the study's bioinformatics: Raw reads were preprocessed to remove errors, and CDR3 was defined by IMGT conventions from the conserved cysteine to phenylalanine. Clonality was computed as 1 minus the Shannon entropy, with the entropy normalized by log2 of the number of productive unique TCRs. Whether each scalp clone was CD4 or CD8 was inferred by checking scalp TCRbeta sequences against the CD4 and CD8 repertoires from sorted blood. The immuneACCESS repertoire file appears here via TCRdb, limited to in-frame rearrangements. These files lack a portion of the clones; in checked studies, under half of the deficit traces to unresolved V genes, and the cause of the others is not known. V and J calls and clone size are as listed in that table; D and trimming were resolved from the DNA. The sample table shows 100,000 to 150,000 clones, and more than 40% are seen once. The biggest ten clones account for under 20% of the sample.

Regarding this clone: Its recognized antigen is unknown. Per-nucleotide qualities are absent, and no much larger clonotype sits a single base away.

The CDR3, cysteine through phenylalanine, is 15 amino acids long. The entry retains the CDR3 DNA only, 45 bases that are in frame from base 1. V is pared back by 6 bases and J by 2 bases, with 14 bases lying between the germline termini. CDR1 and CDR2, per the germline V gene (reference sequence), are MNHEY and SMNVEV. Read against the paper, the sample's time point label means: baseline before oral tofacitinib. Lesional scalp punch biopsies and peripheral blood were collected from alopecia areata patients. After PBMCs were isolated by density centrifugation and stained for CD3, CD4 and CD8, a FACSAria was used to sort CD4+ and CD8+ T cells.

This receptor was taken from a human donor with alopecia areata. This material consisted of CD8+ T cells sorted from blood, taken at week 0. The chain uses TRBV27 and TRBJ1-5; a tentative D call is TRBD1 (5 bases match). This receptor has the CDR3 CASSPGPGGNQPQHF. The DNA is TGTGCCAGCAGCCCGGGGCCCGGCGGCAATCAGCCCCAGCATTTT.